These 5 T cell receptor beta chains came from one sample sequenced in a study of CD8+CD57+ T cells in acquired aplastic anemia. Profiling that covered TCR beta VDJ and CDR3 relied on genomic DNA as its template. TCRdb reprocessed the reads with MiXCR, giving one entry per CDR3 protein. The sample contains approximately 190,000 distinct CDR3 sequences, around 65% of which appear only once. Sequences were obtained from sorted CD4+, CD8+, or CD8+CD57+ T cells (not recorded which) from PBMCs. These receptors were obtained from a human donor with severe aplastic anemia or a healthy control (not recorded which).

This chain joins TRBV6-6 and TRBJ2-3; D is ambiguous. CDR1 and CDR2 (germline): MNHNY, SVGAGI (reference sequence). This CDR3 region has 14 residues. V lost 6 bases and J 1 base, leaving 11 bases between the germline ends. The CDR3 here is CASSRAFGTDTQYF. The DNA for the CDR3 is TGTGCCAGCAGCCGTGCGTTCGGCACAGATACGCAGTATTTT.

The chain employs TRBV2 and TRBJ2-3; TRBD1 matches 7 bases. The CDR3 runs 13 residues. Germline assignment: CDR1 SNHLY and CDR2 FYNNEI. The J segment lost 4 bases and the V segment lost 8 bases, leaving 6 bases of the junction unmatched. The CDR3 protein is CASVVGGPDTQYF. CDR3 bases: TGTGCCAGCGTGGTAGGGGGCCCAGATACGCAGTATTTT.

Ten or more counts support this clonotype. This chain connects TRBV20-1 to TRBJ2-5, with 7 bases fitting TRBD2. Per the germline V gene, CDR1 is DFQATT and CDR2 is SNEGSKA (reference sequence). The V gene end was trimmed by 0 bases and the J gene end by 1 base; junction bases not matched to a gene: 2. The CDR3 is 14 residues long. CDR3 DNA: TGCAGTGCTAGAGATGGGGGGGTCCAAGAGACCCAGTACTTC. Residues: CSARDGGVQETQYF.

The CDR3 loop is CASSLLAGLDEQYF. The CDR3 bases are TGTGCCAGCAGTTTGCTAGCGGGTCTTGACGAGCAGTACTTC. The J gene is TRBJ2-7, the V gene TRBV28, with 8 bases identical to TRBD2. Germline V gives CDR1 MDHEN, CDR2 SYDVKM. V trimming: 3 bases; J trimming: 5 bases; junction bases outside the gene matches: 6. The CDR3 has 14 residues.

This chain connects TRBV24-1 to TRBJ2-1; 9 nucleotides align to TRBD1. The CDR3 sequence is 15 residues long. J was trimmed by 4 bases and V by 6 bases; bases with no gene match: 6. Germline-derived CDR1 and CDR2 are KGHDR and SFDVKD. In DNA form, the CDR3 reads TGTGCCACCAGTAGTACAGGGGGCAAATACAATGAGCAGTTCTTC. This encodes CATSSTGGKYNEQFF.